The 19 T cell receptor beta chains listed next were all sequenced from one sample in a study of patients and donors after allogeneic stem cell transplantation. A single record per CDR3 protein comes from TCRdb applying MiXCR to the RT-PCR reads. Of about 25,000 distinct CDR3 sequences in the sample, approximately 8.8% were seen once. The sample consisted of blood, either unsorted or a sorted T cell fraction (not recorded which). These receptors came from a human donor who was either an allogeneic HSCT recipient or a stem cell or donor lymphocyte infusion donor (not recorded which). It is not recorded whose cells these are; they may come from a transplant donor.

On this clonotype: This sequence may be a read error, since a much larger clone differs from it by one base. This chain uses TRBV7-9 with TRBJ2-3; 10 bases are shared with TRBD2. The CDR3 has 15 amino acids. Per germline, CDR1 SEHNR and CDR2 FQNEAQ (reference sequence). In DNA form, the CDR3 reads TGTGCCGGCAGCTTATTGGCTAGCGGGAGTCGGACGCAGTATTTT. As protein: CAGSLLASGSRTQYF.

This clonotype has more than one count but fewer than ten. This chain connects TRBV6-1 to TRBJ1-2; 7 positions agree with TRBD1. The germline gives CDR1 MNHNS, CDR2 SASEGT. The CDR3 contains 13 residues. V was clipped by 3 bases and J by 3 bases; unmatched bases: 1. The CDR3 here is CASSDQGDYGYTF. The CDR3 nucleotides read TGTGCCAGCAGTGATCAGGGGGACTATGGCTACACCTTC.

This clonotype has just a few counts. J is TRBJ2-7 and V is TRBV2, with a possible D match to TRBD2 (6 bases). The CDR3 length is 15 residues. Trimming removed 6 bases from V and 1 base from J, with 16 bases in between. The germline gives CDR1 SNHLY, CDR2 FYNNEI. Here the CDR3 DNA reads TGTGCCAGCAGCCCTTATGGGACTTTGTCCTACGAGCAGTACTTC. Translating gives CASSPYGTLSYEQYF.

This chain connects TRBV28 to TRBJ2-5; 10 bases are a match to TRBD2. The CDR3 sequence is 16 residues long. The germline V gene has CDR1 MDHEN and CDR2 SYDVKM. Trimming took 7 bases from V and 3 from J; bases not matched to a gene: 11. The DNA for the CDR3 is TGTGCCAGCACTCCCCGCGGGCTAGCGGGAGAAGAGACCCAGTACTTC. It codes for CASTPRGLAGEETQYF. The entire variable domain, with the rest obtained from reference TRBV28 and TRBJ2-5, is as follows: DVKVTQSSRYLVKRTGEKVFLECVQDMDHENMFWYRQDPGLGLRLIYFSYDVKMKEKGDIPEGYSVSREKKERFSLILESASTNQTSMYLCASTPRGLAGEETQYFGPGTRLLVL.

This clonotype was observed many times. The rearrangement links TRBV7-7 to TRBJ2-5, with D perhaps matching TRBD1 (5 bases). The CDR3 is made up of 13 amino acids. Trimming took off 4 bases at V and 5 bases at J, with 11 bases between the two ends. Looked up from germline, CDR1 is SSHAT and CDR2 is FNYEAQ (reference sequence). CDR3 amino acids: CASSYGQGETQYF. In DNA form, the CDR3 reads TGTGCCAGCAGCTACGGACAAGGGGAGACCCAGTACTTC. The full variable domain, rest sourced from reference TRBV7-7 and TRBJ2-5, is GAGVSQSPRYKVTKRGQDVTLRCDPISSHATLYWYQQALGQGPEFLTYFNYEAQPDKSGLPSDRFSAERPEGSISTLTIQRTEQRDSAMYRCASSYGQGETQYFGPGTRLLVL.

This clonotype was observed many times. This chain uses TRBV5-5 with TRBJ1-5, with no clear D. Between the trimmed V and J ends, which lost 1 base and 2 bases, there was a span of 19 bases. The CDR3 is made up of 18 amino acids. Germline V gene sequence: CDR1 SGHKS, CDR2 YYEKEE (reference sequence). The CDR3 sequence: CASSLLGPSRRGNQPQHF. CDR3 nucleotide sequence: TGTGCCAGCAGCTTGCTTGGACCGAGTCGAAGAGGCAATCAGCCCCAGCATTTT.

The chain is built from TRBV7-9 and TRBJ2-4; D is unresolved. This CDR3 has 13 residues. Trimming stripped 1 base from V and 8 bases from J, with 9 bases between. The germline V gene encodes CDR1 SEHNR and CDR2 FQNEAQ (reference sequence). The CDR3 coding sequence is TGTGCCAGCAGCTTAGGGGGATGGGACATTCAGTACTTC. Protein sequence: CASSLGGWDIQYF.

This clonotype was found many times. J is TRBJ1-1 and V is TRBV10-2; 8 bases map to TRBD1. The CDR3 spans 14 residues. V trimming: 3 bases; J trimming: 4 bases; junction bases outside the gene matches: 4. Germline-derived CDR1 and CDR2 are WSHSY and SAAADI. The CDR3 sequence is CASSDDRGSTEAFF. CDR3 coding DNA: TGCGCCAGCAGTGACGACAGGGGAAGCACTGAAGCTTTCTTT.

This clonotype is labeled medium-sized. The chain joins TRBV20-1 to TRBJ2-7; 9 bases align to TRBD2. This CDR3 has 12 residues. CDR1 and CDR2 from the germline V gene are DFQATT and SNEGSKA (reference sequence). The V gene end was trimmed by 4 bases and the J gene end by 4 bases; junction bases not matched to a gene: 2. The CDR3 region has the DNA TGCAGTGCTACGGGACTAGCTTACGAGCAGTACTTC. Protein product: CSATGLAYEQYF.

This clonotype was counted ten times or more. The chain couples TRBV7-9 to TRBJ1-2, with 9 nucleotides matching TRBD1. V shed 5 bases and J 8 bases; nucleotides not matched to a gene: 6. Per the germline V gene, CDR1 is SEHNR and CDR2 is FQNEAQ (reference sequence). The CDR3 is made up of 13 amino acids. The CDR3 sequence is CASSLRQGGGYTF. The CDR3 nucleotides are TGTGCCAGCAGCCTTAGACAGGGGGGAGGCTACACCTTC. Based on the CDR3 plus reference TRBV7-9 and TRBJ1-2, the full variable domain is DTGVSQNPRHKITKRGQNVTFRCDPISEHNRLYWYRQTLGQGPEFLTYFQNEAQLEKSRLLSDRFSAERPKGSFSTLEIQRTEQGDSAMYLCASSLRQGGGYTFGSGTRLTVV.

The table lists this clonotype with many counts. The genes are TRBV12-3 or TRBV12-4 and TRBJ1-1; D unresolved. The CDR3 runs to 17 residues. The ends were cut back, 5 bases at V and 3 bases at J, with 22 bases in the middle. CDR3 in amino acids: CASSPHNIRFRDTEAFF. CDR3 coding DNA: TGTGCCAGCAGTCCCCACAATATACGGTTTCGGGACACTGAAGCTTTCTTT.

This clonotype has a count of ten or more. This chain joins TRBV9 and TRBJ1-2, with 7 bases that match TRBD1. There are 15 residues in the CDR3. The V gene's germline CDR1 is SGDLS and CDR2 YYNGEE. Trimming took 0 bases from V and 2 from J; bases not matched to a gene: 4. The CDR3 coding sequence is TGTGCCAGCAGCGTAGCCGCCAGGGGGAACTATGGCTACACCTTC. As protein: CASSVAARGNYGYTF.

This clonotype showed up many times. The gene calls are TRBV5-1 and TRBJ2-1, with a tentative D call TRBD2 (6 bases). The CDR3 contains 15 residues. V was trimmed by 4 bases and J by 5 bases, leaving 16 bases between them. Germline loops: CDR1 SGHRS, CDR2 YFSETQ. CDR3 protein: CASSLGGTYNNEQFF. The CDR3 nucleotides are TGCGCCAGCAGCCTTGGGGGGACTTATAACAATGAGCAGTTCTTC.

The gene calls are TRBV3-1 and TRBJ2-1; D might be TRBD1 (6 bases). Germline values: CDR1 LGHDT, CDR2 YNNKEL (reference sequence). V was clipped by 2 bases and J by 2 bases, with 19 bases between them. This CDR3 region has 18 residues. The CDR3 region is CASSQNPMGAGAYNEQFF. CDR3 nucleotide sequence: TGTGCCAGCAGCCAAAACCCAATGGGGGCAGGGGCCTACAATGAGCAGTTCTTC.

V gene TRBV5-4 combines with J gene TRBJ1-2, with TRBD1 matching 8 bases. The CDR3 has 14 amino acids. Trimming removed 4 bases from V and 7 bases from J; junction bases left unmatched: 9. CDR1 and CDR2 from the germline V gene are SGHNT and YYREEE (reference sequence). The CDR3 reads CASSGGQVRGGYTF. Written as DNA, the CDR3 is TGTGCCAGCAGCGGGGGACAGGTTCGGGGTGGCTACACCTTC.

This clonotype was seen ten or more times. The J gene is TRBJ1-5, the V gene TRBV10-3; no firm D call. The CDR3 consists of 13 residues. The germline CDR1 and CDR2 sequences are ENHRY and SYGVKD. The V end lost 0 bases, the J end lost 6 bases, and 6 bases lay between the germline ends. The CDR3 DNA reads as TGTGCCATCAGTGAGTCCCCAGTTCAGCCCCAGCATTTT. Its translation: CAISESPVQPQHF.

In this sample, this clonotype turned up many times. The chain carries TRBV6-1 and TRBJ2-1; D call uncertain. Trimming left V 4 bases short and J 6 bases short, with 13 bases between. The germline V gene encodes CDR1 MNHNS and CDR2 SASEGT. The CDR3 length is 14 residues. Here the CDR3 DNA reads TGTGCCAGCAGTGTCGCACAACGGAGCAATGAGCAGTTCTTC. Translated: CASSVAQRSNEQFF.

This clonotype occurred many times. V is TRBV27 and J is TRBJ2-7, with 8 bases fitting TRBD1. Losses at the gene ends were 3 bases for V and 3 bases for J; bases not matched to a gene: 4. This CDR3 spans 14 amino acids. CDR1 MNHEY and CDR2 SMNVEV come from the germline V gene (reference sequence). CDR3 sequence (DNA): TGTGCCAGCAGTTTCGCGGGACAGGTCTACGAGCAGTACTTC. Translated: CASSFAGQVYEQYF.

J is TRBJ1-5 and V is TRBV6-1; D uncertain. Germline V CDR1 and CDR2: MNHNS, SASEGT. Trimming shortened V by 6 bases and J by 0 bases, and 6 bases separated the two germline ends. The CDR3 runs to 13 residues. DNA of the CDR3: TGTGCCAGCAGCGAGTATAGCAATCAGCCCCAGCATTTT. Protein product: CASSEYSNQPQHF.